Shown below are 7 T cell receptor beta chains from a single sample sequenced in a study of blood T cells in healthy people across ages. Then a second PCR, running roughly 7 to 11 cycles, was carried out with a sample-barcoded 5' primer and a J-beta primer mix. From the 5' RACE reads, TCRdb called clonotypes with MiXCR, one entry per CDR3 protein. Of 650,000 to 800,000 distinct CDR3 sequences listed, approximately 44% were seen once; the top ten hold roughly 18%. Sequences were obtained from blood. The receptors were gathered from a man aged 55-75 years in good health.

The gene calls are TRBV7-2 and TRBJ2-2, with D possibly TRBD2 on 5 matching bases. Germline V gene lookup returns CDR1 SGHTA and CDR2 FQGNSA. The V end was cut by 1 base, the J end by 1 base, with 10 bases between. This CDR3 comprises 16 residues. The CDR3 DNA follows: TGTGCCAGCAGCTTAGTTGGTAGCGAGAACACCGGGGAGCTGTTTTTT. It is translated as CASSLVGSENTGELFF.

This clonotype has just a few counts. The chain combines TRBV25-1 with TRBJ2-3, with TRBD1 identical over 8 bases. This CDR3 contains 14 residues. Per the germline V gene, CDR1 is MGHDK and CDR2 is SYGVNS. The V and J ends lost 4 bases and 7 bases, in that order; junction bases with no gene match: 7. The CDR3 nucleotides read TGTGCCAGCAGTGGGACAGGGTTGTCGTATACGCAGTATTTT. Translation gives CASSGTGLSYTQYF.

The J gene is TRBJ2-1, the V gene TRBV12-3 or TRBV12-4; D ambiguous. This CDR3 is built from 13 residues. Trimming removed 11 bases from V and 0 bases from J, with 11 bases in between. CDR3 DNA sequence: TGTGCCCTCAGTTGGGGCTCCTACAATGAGCAGTTCTTC. Its protein is CALSWGSYNEQFF.

The chain uses TRBV24-1 and TRBJ1-1; 8 nucleotides match TRBD1. The CDR3 covers 19 residues. Germline loops: CDR1 KGHDR, CDR2 SFDVKD. V gave up 2 bases and J gave up 0 bases; unmatched junction bases: 13. The CDR3, as DNA: TGTGCCACCAGTGATTCCCGGACAGGGAAGAGGACCATGAACACTGAAGCTTTCTTT. Its protein product is CATSDSRTGKRTMNTEAFF.

This clonotype was found a few times. This rearrangement joins TRBV12-3 or TRBV12-4 to TRBJ2-3; D not resolved. The germline V and J ends were trimmed by 7 bases and 2 bases, with 7 bases remaining between them. This CDR3 region has 12 residues. For the CDR3, the DNA is TGTGCCAGCAAGGCATCCACAGATACGCAGTATTTT. Its translation is CASKASTDTQYF.

This clonotype was found once. This sequence may be a read error, since a much larger clone differs from it by one base. This rearrangement joins TRBV5-6 to TRBJ2-7, with D perhaps given as TRBD1 or TRBD2 (5 bases each). The J call may be faulty, since TRBJ2-5 better matches the DNA end. Germline loops: CDR1 SGHDT, CDR2 YYEEEE. The CDR3 has 14 amino acids. As DNA, the CDR3 is TGTGCCAGCAGCCGGGACGGTCACCAAGAGACCCAGTACTTC. Its protein product is CASSRDGHQETQYF.

In its sample, this clonotype was seen a few times. This rearrangement joins TRBV20-1 to TRBJ1-2; TRBD1 might be the D (6 bases). Germline V gives CDR1 DFQATT, CDR2 SNEGSKA (reference sequence). The ends were cut back, 6 bases at V and 7 bases at J, with 15 bases in the middle. The CDR3 totals 12 residues. CDR3 sequence: CSAQSQGSGYTF. CDR3 nucleotides: TGCAGTGCCCAATCACAGGGATCTGGCTACACCTTC.